These 19 T cell receptor beta chains originate from one sample sequenced in a study of blood T cell repertoires in COVID-19. The protocol was immunoSEQ multiplex PCR, while the TCRdb copy is restricted to in-frame clones and leaves out a portion. The profile shows 60,000 or so clones, just over 90% of them singletons. The sequencing sample was made of peripheral blood. These TCRs come from a human donor in a cohort sampled during active COVID-19.

The chain carries TRBV15 and TRBJ2-7; D unclear. The CDR3 covers 15 residues. V dropped 3 bases and J dropped 3 bases, with 15 bases sitting between them. Germline V CDR1 and CDR2: LNHNV, YYDKDF (reference sequence). Here the CDR3 reads CATSRPGPKNYEQYF. The DNA for the CDR3 is TGTGCCACCAGCAGGCCGGGTCCCAAGAACTACGAGCAGTACTTC.

The V gene is TRBV5-6, the J gene TRBJ2-2; D remains unclear. Trimming left V 7 bases short and J 4 bases short, with 11 bases between. The CDR3 extends over 13 amino acids. Germline V gene sequence: CDR1 SGHDT, CDR2 YYEEEE. CDR3 sequence reads: CASLDDGTGELFF. The CDR3 DNA sequence: TGTGCCAGCCTAGATGATGGCACCGGGGAGCTGTTTTTT.

The V gene is TRBV4-1, the J gene TRBJ2-2; TRBD2 agrees at 8 bases. J lost 0 bases, V lost 7 bases, and 10 bases had no gene match. Germline values: CDR1 MGHRA, CDR2 YSYEKL. The CDR3 loop spans 17 amino acids. The DNA of the CDR3 is TGCGCCAGCACCCGAGCGGGGGACCCATCGAACACCGGGGAGCTGTTTTTT. Protein product: CASTRAGDPSNTGELFF.

This clone was detected a few times. The chain combines TRBV6-2 or TRBV6-3 with TRBJ2-7; 8 bases map to TRBD2. The CDR3 consists of 15 residues. Germline V lookup: CDR1 MNHEY, CDR2 SVGEGT. V lost 5 bases and J lost 2; bases outside the gene matches: 8. The DNA of the CDR3 is TGTGCCAGCAGTACGGGGGGGGCCCGGACCTACGAGCAGTACTTC. Translated, it gives CASSTGGARTYEQYF.

This clone was recorded once. The chain is built from TRBV5-1 and TRBJ2-3; possibly TRBD1 for D (6 bases). The CDR3 spans 17 residues. Germline-derived CDR1 and CDR2 are SGHRS and YFSETQ. Trimming shortened V by 0 bases and J by 5 bases, and 19 bases separated the two germline ends. DNA for the CDR3: TGCGCCAGCAGCTTGGATAGGACAGCGGCGCAAATAGATACGCAGTATTTT. This encodes CASSLDRTAAQIDTQYF.

The gene calls are TRBV7-2 and TRBJ2-1, with D uncertain. V was shortened by 5 bases and J by 0 bases, with 14 bases between the two germline ends. Germline assignment: CDR1 SGHTA and CDR2 FQGNSA. CDR3 size: 16 residues. The CDR3 spells CASSGSARSSYNEQFF. CDR3 nucleotides: TGTGCCAGCAGCGGAAGCGCGAGAAGCTCCTACAATGAGCAGTTCTTC.

The chain links TRBV6-6 to TRBJ2-7; TRBD2 is a possible D gene (6 bases). Germline assignment: CDR1 MNHNY and CDR2 SVGAGI (reference sequence). Trimming removed 6 bases at V and 5 bases at J, with 17 bases between. This CDR3 contains 14 residues. CDR3 sequence: CASRPQGTSHEQYF. The CDR3 DNA reads as TGTGCCAGCAGACCTCAGGGTACTAGCCACGAGCAGTACTTC.

This clone was seen a single time. The rearrangement uses TRBV6-1 and TRBJ2-3, with 11 bases aligning to TRBD2. The ends lost 4 bases at V and 3 bases at J; junction bases unmatched: 6. CDR1 and CDR2 (germline): MNHNS, SASEGT. CDR3 length: 16 residues. The CDR3 reads CASSVTSGRGTDTQYF. The CDR3 nucleotides read TGTGCCAGCAGTGTTACTAGCGGGAGAGGGACAGATACGCAGTATTTT.

The chain links TRBV6-2 or TRBV6-3 to TRBJ2-7; possible D gene TRBD2, 6 bases. This CDR3 spans 15 amino acids. Per germline, CDR1 MNHEY and CDR2 SVGEGT. V was clipped by 3 bases and J by 2 bases, with 14 bases between them. The DNA for the CDR3 is TGTGCCAGCAGTTATACGGCGGGGTGGGCCTACGAGCAGTACTTC. This codes for CASSYTAGWAYEQYF.

The chain is built from TRBV6-5 and TRBJ2-5; the match to TRBD2 covers 7 bases. CDR3 length: 15 residues. Trimming cost V 0 bases and J 2 bases; bases outside gene matches: 3. The germline V gene encodes CDR1 MNHEY and CDR2 SVGAGI. The CDR3 DNA sequence: TGTGCCAGCAGTTACTCGACTAGCAATCAAGAGACCCAGTACTTC. It is translated as CASSYSTSNQETQYF.

V is TRBV28 and J is TRBJ1-3; weak D call: TRBD1 (6 bases). CDR3 size: 14 residues. Germline CDR1 MDHEN, CDR2 SYDVKM. V lost 2 bases and J 4 bases, leaving 9 bases between the germline ends. The CDR3 nucleotides are TGTGCCAGCAGTTTACCGACAGGAGGAAACACCATATATTTT. It is translated as CASSLPTGGNTIYF.

The chain employs TRBV15 and TRBJ2-1, with a possible D match to TRBD1 (6 bases). The germline V gene has CDR1 LNHNV and CDR2 YYDKDF (reference sequence). The ends were cut back, 6 bases at V and 9 bases at J, with 21 bases in the middle. This CDR3 comprises 15 residues. The chain's CDR3 is CATSQEGVLYGEQFF. In nucleotides, the CDR3 is TGTGCCACCAGTCAAGAGGGGGTGCTTTACGGTGAGCAGTTCTTC.

The chain joins TRBV25-1 to TRBJ1-2, with 7 bases identical to TRBD1. Germline V gene data show CDR1 as MGHDK and CDR2 as SYGVNS. The V gene end was trimmed by 1 base and the J gene end by 3 bases; junction bases not matched to a gene: 5. This CDR3 is 15 amino acids long. The CDR3 loop reads CASSESGGVDYGYTF. Written as DNA, the CDR3 is TGTGCCAGCAGTGAATCAGGGGGAGTGGACTATGGCTACACCTTC.

The rearrangement joins TRBV28 to TRBJ2-5; the D gene is possibly TRBD1 (5 bases). Germline assignment: CDR1 MDHEN and CDR2 SYDVKM. This CDR3 contains 13 residues. Trimming stripped 7 bases from V and 5 bases from J, with 14 bases between. The CDR3 loop reads CASIPGRGETQYF. CDR3 DNA: TGTGCCAGCATCCCCGGTAGGGGTGAGACCCAGTACTTC. Filled out from reference TRBV28 and TRBJ2-5, the complete variable domain reads DVKVTQSSRYLVKRTGEKVFLECVQDMDHENMFWYRQDPGLGLRLIYFSYDVKMKEKGDIPEGYSVSREKKERFSLILESASTNQTSMYLCASIPGRGETQYFGPGTRLLVL.

The V and J genes are TRBV6-2 or TRBV6-3 and TRBJ2-2; TRBD2 aligns across 7 bases. Losses at the gene ends were 5 bases for V and 0 bases for J; bases not matched to a gene: 6. This CDR3 is built from 16 residues. Germline-derived CDR1 and CDR2 are MNHEY and SVGEGT. CDR3 in DNA: TGTGCCAGCAGTAACCCCGGGAGGACGAACACCGGGGAGCTGTTTTTT. It codes for CASSNPGRTNTGELFF.

V gene TRBV6-5 combines with J gene TRBJ2-1; 13 bases align to TRBD2. CDR3 length: 15 amino acids. J lost 8 bases, V lost 7 bases, and 8 bases had no gene match. Germline V gives CDR1 MNHEY, CDR2 SVGAGI. The CDR3 is CASKRTSGSNYEQFF. Here the CDR3 DNA reads TGTGCCAGCAAAAGGACTAGCGGGAGTAATTATGAGCAGTTCTTC.

The genes are TRBV12-5 and TRBJ2-7, with D tentatively TRBD2 (6 bases). V dropped 0 bases and J dropped 2 bases, with 20 bases sitting between them. The CDR3 runs 18 residues. CDR1 and CDR2 (germline): LGHNT, FRNRAP. This CDR3 reads CASGLVRSGLGLTYEQYF. CDR3 sequence (DNA): TGTGCTAGTGGTTTGGTACGATCAGGCTTGGGACTGACCTACGAGCAGTACTTC.

CDR3 sequence reads: CSVQTGPGNIQYF. CDR3 nucleotides: TGCAGCGTTCAAACAGGGCCGGGAAACATTCAGTACTTC. This chain joins TRBV29-1 and TRBJ2-4, with a weak D call TRBD1 (6 bases). The CDR3 contains 13 residues. Germline V gene lookup returns CDR1 SQVTM and CDR2 ANQGSEA. Trimming shortened V by 5 bases and J by 6 bases, and 14 bases separated the two germline ends. The whole variable domain, filled in from reference TRBV29-1 and TRBJ2-4, reads SAVISQKPSRDICQRGTSLTIQCQVDSQVTMMFWYRQQPGQSLTLIATANQGSEATYESGFVIDKFPISRPNLTFSTLTVSNMSPEDSSIYLCSVQTGPGNIQYFGAGTRLSVL.

V gene TRBV27 combines with J gene TRBJ2-3, with 8 bases that match TRBD1. The ends lost 4 bases at V and 1 base at J; junction bases unmatched: 10. This CDR3 region has 17 residues. Per the germline V gene, CDR1 is MNHEY and CDR2 is SMNVEV (reference sequence). CDR3 sequence reads: CASSSGTGPRGTDTQYF. The DNA for the CDR3 is TGTGCCAGCAGTTCTGGGACAGGACCTAGAGGCACAGATACGCAGTATTTT.